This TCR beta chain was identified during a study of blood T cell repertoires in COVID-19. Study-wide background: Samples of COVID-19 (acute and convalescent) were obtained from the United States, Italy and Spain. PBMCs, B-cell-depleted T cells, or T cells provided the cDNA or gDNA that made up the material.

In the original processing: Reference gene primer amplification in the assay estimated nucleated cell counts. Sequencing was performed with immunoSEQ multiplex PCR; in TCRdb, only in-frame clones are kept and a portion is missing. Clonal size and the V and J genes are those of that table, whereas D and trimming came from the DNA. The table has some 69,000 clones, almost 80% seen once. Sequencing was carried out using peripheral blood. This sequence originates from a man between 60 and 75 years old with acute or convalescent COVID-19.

The CDR3 region is CATRDRAAGNTEAFF. Here the CDR3 DNA reads TGTGCCACCAGAGACAGGGCCGCAGGGAACACTGAAGCTTTCTTT. This chain links TRBV24-1 with TRBJ1-1, with 7 nucleotides matching TRBD1. The junction had 8 bases not matched to a gene; V was cut back by 7 bases and J by 1 base. CDR3 size: 15 residues. Per germline, CDR1 KGHDR and CDR2 SFDVKD.